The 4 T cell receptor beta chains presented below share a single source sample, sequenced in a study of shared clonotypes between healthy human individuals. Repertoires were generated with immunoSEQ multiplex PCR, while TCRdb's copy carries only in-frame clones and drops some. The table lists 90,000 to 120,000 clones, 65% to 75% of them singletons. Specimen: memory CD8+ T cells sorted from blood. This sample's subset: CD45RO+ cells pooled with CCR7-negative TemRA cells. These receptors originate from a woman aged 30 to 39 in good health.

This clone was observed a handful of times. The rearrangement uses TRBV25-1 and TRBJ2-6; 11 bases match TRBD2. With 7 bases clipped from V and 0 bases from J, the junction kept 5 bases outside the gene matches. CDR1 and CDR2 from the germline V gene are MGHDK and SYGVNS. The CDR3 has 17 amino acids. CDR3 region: CASTGLAESSGANVLTF. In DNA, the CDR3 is TGTGCCAGCACGGGACTAGCGGAAAGCTCTGGGGCCAACGTCCTGACTTTC.

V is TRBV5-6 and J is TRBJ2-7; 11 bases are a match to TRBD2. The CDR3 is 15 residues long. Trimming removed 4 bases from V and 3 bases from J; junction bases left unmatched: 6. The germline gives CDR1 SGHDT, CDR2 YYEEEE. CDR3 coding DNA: TGTGCCAGCAGCCGACGGACTAGCGGGCGCTACGAGCAGTACTTC. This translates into CASSRRTSGRYEQYF.

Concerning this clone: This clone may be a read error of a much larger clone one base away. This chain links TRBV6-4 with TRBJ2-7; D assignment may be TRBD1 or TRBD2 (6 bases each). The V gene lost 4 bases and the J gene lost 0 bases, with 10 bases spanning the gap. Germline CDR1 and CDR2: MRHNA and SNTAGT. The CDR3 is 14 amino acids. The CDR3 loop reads CASSGRGSSYEQYF. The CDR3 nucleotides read TGTGCCAGCAGTGGGAGGGGGAGCTCCTACGAGCAGTACTTC.

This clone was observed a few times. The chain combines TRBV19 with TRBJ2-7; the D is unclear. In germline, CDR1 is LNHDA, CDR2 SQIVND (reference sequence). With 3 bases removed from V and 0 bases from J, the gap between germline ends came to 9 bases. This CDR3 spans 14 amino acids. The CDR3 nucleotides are TGTGCCAGTAGTATCGGTCTCCTCTCCTACGAGCAGTACTTC. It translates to CASSIGLLSYEQYF.